The following is a TCR beta chain sequence with its context. Its antigen remains unidentified. The TCRbeta library incorporated unique molecular identifiers. One entry per CDR3 protein results from TCRdb running MiXCR on the PCR reads. The repertoire holds hundreds of thousands of distinct CDR3 sequences, with more than 20% as singletons. This sample was taken from a study of T-cell reconstitution after alpha-beta-depleted transplantation in children. Findings and limits, study-wide: In patients about two months after transplant, alpha-beta T cells reportedly arose from several hundred expanded graft clones.

The V gene end was trimmed by 1 base and the J gene end by 4 bases; junction bases not matched to a gene: 6. This CDR3 spans 15 amino acids. The germline gives CDR1 SGHRS, CDR2 YFSETQ. This chain connects TRBV5-1 to TRBJ2-7, with 9 bases matching TRBD1. This receptor was obtained from a boy under two years old who had a stem cell transplant for acute myeloid leukemia, so the T cells may come from the graft donor. The sample here was PBMCs, mostly from graft donor cells, taken 360 days after TCRalphabeta/CD19-depleted stem cell transplant. CDR3 sequence reads: CASSLRDRESYEQYF. The CDR3 region has the DNA TGCGCCAGCAGCTTGCGGGACAGGGAATCGTACGAGCAGTACTTC.